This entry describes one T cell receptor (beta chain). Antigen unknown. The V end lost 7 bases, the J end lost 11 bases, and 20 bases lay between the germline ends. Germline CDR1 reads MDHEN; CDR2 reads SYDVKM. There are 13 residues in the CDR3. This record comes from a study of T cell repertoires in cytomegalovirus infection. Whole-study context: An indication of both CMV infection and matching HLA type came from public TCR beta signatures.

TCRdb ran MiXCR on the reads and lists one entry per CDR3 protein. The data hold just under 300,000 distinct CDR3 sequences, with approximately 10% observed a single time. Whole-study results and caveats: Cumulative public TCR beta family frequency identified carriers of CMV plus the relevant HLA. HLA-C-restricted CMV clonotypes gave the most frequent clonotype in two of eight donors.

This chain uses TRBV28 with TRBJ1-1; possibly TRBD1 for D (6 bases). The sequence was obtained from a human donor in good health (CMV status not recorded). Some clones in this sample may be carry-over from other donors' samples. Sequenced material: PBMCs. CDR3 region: CASTRMGGGSAFF. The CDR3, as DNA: TGTGCCAGCACCAGAATGGGGGGCGGGAGCGCTTTCTTT.